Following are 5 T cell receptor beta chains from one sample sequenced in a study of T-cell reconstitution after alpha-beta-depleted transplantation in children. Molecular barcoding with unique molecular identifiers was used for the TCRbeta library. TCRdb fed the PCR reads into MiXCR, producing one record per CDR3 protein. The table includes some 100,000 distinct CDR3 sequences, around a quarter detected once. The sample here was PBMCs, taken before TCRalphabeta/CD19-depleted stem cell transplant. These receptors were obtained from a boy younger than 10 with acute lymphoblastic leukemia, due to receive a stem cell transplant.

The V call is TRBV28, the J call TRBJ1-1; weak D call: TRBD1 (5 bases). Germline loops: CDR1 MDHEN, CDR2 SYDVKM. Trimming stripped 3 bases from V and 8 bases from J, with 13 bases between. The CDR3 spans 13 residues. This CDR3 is CASSFVRGTEAFF. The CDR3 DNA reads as TGTGCCAGCAGTTTCGTACGGGGGACCGAAGCTTTCTTT.

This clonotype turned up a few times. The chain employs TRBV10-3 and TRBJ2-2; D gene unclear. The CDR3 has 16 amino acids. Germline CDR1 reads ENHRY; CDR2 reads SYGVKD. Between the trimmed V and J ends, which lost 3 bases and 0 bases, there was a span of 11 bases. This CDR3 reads CAISEGQDPNTGELFF. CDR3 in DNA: TGTGCCATCAGTGAAGGCCAGGACCCGAACACCGGGGAGCTGTTTTTT.

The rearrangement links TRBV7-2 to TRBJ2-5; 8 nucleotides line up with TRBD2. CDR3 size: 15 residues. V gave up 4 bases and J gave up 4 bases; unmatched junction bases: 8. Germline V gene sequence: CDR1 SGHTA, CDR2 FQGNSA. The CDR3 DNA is TGTGCCAGCAGCTCGACTAGCGATTTTTCAGAGACCCAGTACTTC. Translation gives CASSSTSDFSETQYF.

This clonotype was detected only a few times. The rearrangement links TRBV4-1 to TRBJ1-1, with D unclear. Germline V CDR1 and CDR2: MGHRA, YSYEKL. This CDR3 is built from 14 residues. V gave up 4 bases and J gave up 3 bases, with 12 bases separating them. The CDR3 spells CASSPLRGDTEAFF. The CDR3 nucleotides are TGCGCCAGCAGCCCGCTCCGTGGGGACACTGAAGCTTTCTTT.

CDR3 amino acids: CASSSGARPYEQYF. The DNA of the CDR3 is TGTGCCAGCAGCTCCGGTGCCCGTCCCTACGAGCAGTACTTC. V gene TRBV7-2 combines with J gene TRBJ2-7; D ambiguous. Germline V gene sequence: CDR1 SGHTA, CDR2 FQGNSA. The CDR3 is 14 residues long. The V end lost 4 bases, the J end lost 2 bases, and 12 bases lay between the germline ends.